The entry below gives a single T cell receptor beta chain sequence along with its context. Its antigen is unknown. Germline is not matched at one junction end, which may reflect a read error. The data derive from a study of tumor-infiltrating lymphocytes in primary liver carcinoma. As for the study in general: T1-T3 N0M0 was the stage of the tumors, which were roughly 4 to 10 cm across.

Notes on the study in general: Tumors had a significantly higher top-250-clone fraction than blood (p = 0.039). Pairs comparing tumor with adjacent tissue or blood overlapped less than pairs drawn from tumor regions.

With a constant-region primer, TCR beta cDNA was made from 450 to 500 ng of total RNA. Investigators got TCR beta libraries out of three nested multiplex PCR rounds, done with slightly modified ARM-PCR. From the multiplex PCR reads, TCRdb called clonotypes with MiXCR, one entry per CDR3 protein. Among around 79,000 distinct CDR3 sequences, roughly two thirds were seen once, and the ten largest hold roughly 25%. Starting material for RNA and DNA co-extraction consisted of about 20-32 mg of unsorted bulk tissue. By surgical resection, the patients were treated for their primary liver carcinoma. Specimen: tumor-adjacent normal liver tissue. The sequence derives from a man in his forties or fifties with primary liver carcinoma and hepatitis B virus infection.

The DNA of the CDR3 is TGTGCCAGCAGCATACGCACAGGTTGGTGTTACAACGAGCAGTTCTTC. Translating it yields CASSIRTGWCYNEQFF. V gene TRBV11-2 combines with J gene TRBJ2-1; D possibly corresponds to TRBD1 (5 bases). Germline V lookup: CDR1 SGHAT, CDR2 FQNNGV. The CDR3 covers 16 residues. Variable domain in full (rest from reference TRBV11-2 and TRBJ2-1): EAGVAQSPRYKIIEKRQSVAFWCNPISGHATLYWYQQILGQGPKLLIQFQNNGVVDDSQLPKDRFSAERLKGVDSTLKIQPAKLEDSAVYLCASSIRTGWCYNEQFFGPGTRLTVL.